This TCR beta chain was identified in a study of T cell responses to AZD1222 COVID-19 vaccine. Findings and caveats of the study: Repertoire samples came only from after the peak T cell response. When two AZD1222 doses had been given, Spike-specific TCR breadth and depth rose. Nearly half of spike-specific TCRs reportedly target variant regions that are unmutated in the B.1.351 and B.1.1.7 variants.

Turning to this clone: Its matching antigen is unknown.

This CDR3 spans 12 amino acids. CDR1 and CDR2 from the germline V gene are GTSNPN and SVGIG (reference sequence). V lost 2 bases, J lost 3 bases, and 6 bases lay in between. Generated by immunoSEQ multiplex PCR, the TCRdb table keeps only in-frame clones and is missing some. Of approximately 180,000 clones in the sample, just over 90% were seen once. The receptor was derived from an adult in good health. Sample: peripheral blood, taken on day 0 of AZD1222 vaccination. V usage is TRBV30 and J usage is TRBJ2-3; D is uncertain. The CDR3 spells CAWSRVTDTQYF. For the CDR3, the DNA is TGTGCCTGGAGTCGGGTAACAGATACGCAGTATTTT.